The text below deals with one TCR beta chain. This sample stems from a study of blood T cell repertoires in COVID-19. As for the study in general: Whether acute or convalescent, the COVID-19 samples came from the United States, Italy and Spain. Sample material is recorded as cDNA or gDNA derived from T cells, B-cell-depleted T cells, or PBMCs.

As originally analysed: Reference gene primer amplification in the assay estimated nucleated cell counts. This table comes from immunoSEQ multiplex PCR, and its TCRdb copy is limited to in-frame clones, with some not included. V, J and clone size reflect that table, while D and trimming were determined from the DNA. The table records about 480,000 clones, 80% to 90% of them present only once. The CDR3 spans 13 residues. Germline assignment: CDR1 LNHDA and CDR2 SQIVND (reference sequence). Germline trimming cut 1 base from V and 9 bases from J; bases unmatched to any gene: 3. Sequenced: peripheral blood. The receptor comes from a woman in her thirties with acute or convalescent COVID-19. The chain combines TRBV19 with TRBJ2-1; the match to TRBD2 covers 7 bases. Here the CDR3 reads CASSIAGGGEQFF. CDR3 in DNA: TGTGCCAGTAGTATAGCTGGGGGGGGTGAGCAGTTCTTC.